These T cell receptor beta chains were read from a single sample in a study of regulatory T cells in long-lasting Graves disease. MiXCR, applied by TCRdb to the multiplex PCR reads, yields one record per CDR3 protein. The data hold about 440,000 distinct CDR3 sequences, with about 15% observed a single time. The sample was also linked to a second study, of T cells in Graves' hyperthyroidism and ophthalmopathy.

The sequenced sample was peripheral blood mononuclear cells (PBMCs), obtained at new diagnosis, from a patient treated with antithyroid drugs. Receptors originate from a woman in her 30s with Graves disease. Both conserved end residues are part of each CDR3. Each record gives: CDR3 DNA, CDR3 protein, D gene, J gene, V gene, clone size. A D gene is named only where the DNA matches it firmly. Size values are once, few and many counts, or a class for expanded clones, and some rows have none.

TGTGCCAGCAGCTTAGACCAGACTAGCACAGATACGCAGTATTTT CASSLDQTSTDTQYF NA TRBJ2-3 TRBV7-9 many
TGCAGTGCTCAGGCGGCGGGGGCCGGTCGCCAAGAGACCCAGTACTTC CSAQAAGAGRQETQYF NA TRBJ2-5 TRBV20-1 NA
TGTGCCAGCTCACCACGCGGGATCTCTGGAAACACCATATATTTT CASSPRGISGNTIYF NA TRBJ1-3 TRBV18 many
TGCGCCAGCAGCTCGGTAGGCCCTAACACTGAAGCTTTCTTT CASSSVGPNTEAFF NA TRBJ1-1 TRBV5-1 many
TGTGCCAGCATCGAAGGACTGCCAGGGGGCAATGAGCAGTTCTTC CASIEGLPGGNEQFF TRBD1 TRBJ2-1 TRBV2 many
TGTGCCAGCAGCCGTGAGGGCGGGAGAGGTGGCATTCAGTACTTC CASSREGGRGGIQYF TRBD2 TRBJ2-4 TRBV7-9 many
TGTGCCAGCATCCGGGCGATCGGGAATTACAATGAGCAGTTCTTC CASIRAIGNYNEQFF NA TRBJ2-1 TRBV6-2/TRBV6-3 many
TGTGCCAGCAACGATCCGGCGGACACTGAAGCTTTCTTT CASNDPADTEAFF NA TRBJ1-1 TRBV28 many
TGTGCCAGCAGCCAAGAGGGGGGACAGGGCCATTCACCCCTCCACTTT CASSQEGGQGHSPLHF TRBD1 TRBJ1-6 TRBV4-2 many
TGTGCCAGCAGTTCGGGGCCCTACGAGCAGTACTTC CASSSGPYEQYF NA TRBJ2-7 TRBV7-8 many
TGTGCCAGCAGCGCGGGACAGGGGAACCCCTACGAGCAGTACTTC CASSAGQGNPYEQYF TRBD1 TRBJ2-7 TRBV11-3 many
TGTGCCACCAGCAGAGAGGGGGGCGGGGGACTAGCGGGAGGGGCGCCTTACAATGAGCAGTTCTTC CATSREGGGGLAGGAPYNEQFF TRBD2 TRBJ2-1 TRBV15 NA
TGTGCCAGCAGCCTCCGGGCCGCTCGGGGCAACACCGGGGAGCTGTTTTTT CASSLRAARGNTGELFF NA TRBJ2-2 TRBV5-5 many
TGTGCCAGCAGTTATGGGGGGTCAGGTCAGCCCCAGCATTTT CASSYGGSGQPQHF NA TRBJ1-5 TRBV6-5 few
TGTGCCTGGGACAAACTAGCAGATACGCAGTATTTT CAWDKLADTQYF NA TRBJ2-3 TRBV30 many
TGTGCCAGCAGCCAAGGACGACGGATTAGCAATCAGCCCCAGCATTTT CASSQGRRISNQPQHF NA TRBJ1-5 TRBV16 few
TGTGCCAGCAGCTCCCTGAATGAGGACTCCTACGAGCAGTACTTC CASSSLNEDSYEQYF NA TRBJ2-7 TRBV11-3 many
TGTGCCAGCTCACCATCGGCTAGCGGAGAGCAGTTCTTC CASSPSASGEQFF TRBD2 TRBJ2-1 TRBV18 NA
TGTGCCACCAGCGGAGCTTTGCGGGAGGGTTCCACCGGGGAGCTGTTTTTT CATSGALREGSTGELFF TRBD2 TRBJ2-2 TRBV15 NA
TGTGCCTGGCAGAGTAACTATGGCTACACCTTC CAWQSNYGYTF NA TRBJ1-2 TRBV30 many
TGTGCCAGCAGCTTGGAAGATCTACCCACCTCCTACAATGAGCAGTTCTTC CASSLEDLPTSYNEQFF NA TRBJ2-1 TRBV28 NA
TGTGCCAGTAGTATAGGGGAGGTAGGGGGAAATCAGCCCCAGCATTTT CASSIGEVGGNQPQHF NA TRBJ1-5 TRBV19 few
TGTGCCAGCAGTGAAATGGGGCAGGGGTATGCTGAAGCTTTCTTT CASSEMGQGYAEAFF NA TRBJ1-1 TRBV2 NA
TGCAGTGCTAGACACTCTTTGGGGACAGGGTTTTCCGAGCAGTACTTC CSARHSLGTGFSEQYF TRBD1 TRBJ2-7 TRBV20-1 many
TGCGGAGCCCGGGACAGGGTAACCGGGGAGCTGTTTTTT CGARDRVTGELFF TRBD1 TRBJ2-2 TRBV20-1 many
TGTGCCAGCAGTGCCCCGGGACAGAGCACCTATGGCTACACCTTC CASSAPGQSTYGYTF TRBD1 TRBJ1-2 TRBV28 many
TGTGCCAGCAGCGCCCGTTGGGGCGGGAGTATAAATGAGCAGTTCTTC CASSARWGGSINEQFF TRBD2 TRBJ2-1 TRBV9 few
TGTGCCAGCGGTGGCCGAATCGGGACAGCTCATAGTATACTAGCCAAAAACATTCAGTACTTC CASGGRIGTAHSILAKNIQYF TRBD1 TRBJ2-4 TRBV25-1 NA
TGTGCCACCAGTGATGCAACAGGGGGCGAACTCTCCGAGCAGTACTTC CATSDATGGELSEQYF TRBD1 TRBJ2-7 TRBV24-1 many
TGTGCCAGCAGCGTAGCATCTCGGAAGACGGTTTCCAATGAGCAGTTCTTC CASSVASRKTVSNEQFF NA TRBJ2-1 TRBV9 few
TGTGCCAGCAGCAACGTTCTAGCGGCTAGCAATGAGCAGTTCTTC CASSNVLAASNEQFF TRBD2 TRBJ2-1 TRBV27 many
TGCGCCAGCAGCTTGTCGGAGGGGGCAGCTTTCTTT CASSLSEGAAFF TRBD1 TRBJ1-1 TRBV5-1 few
TGTGCCAGCAGATCGGGACTAGCGAAAGATACGCAGTATTTT CASRSGLAKDTQYF TRBD2 TRBJ2-3 TRBV11-3 many
TGTGCTAGTGGTTTCACCCAGGGGACCGGGGAGCTGTTTTTT CASGFTQGTGELFF NA TRBJ2-2 TRBV12-5 NA
TGTGCCTGGAGCGCACAAGGGGGTTTGACCTACGAGCAGTACTTC CAWSAQGGLTYEQYF NA TRBJ2-7 TRBV30 many
TGTGCCAGCAGCGACTCTATAGGACAAGGAAGGGTGTCGAACACCGGGGAGCTGTTTTTT CASSDSIGQGRVSNTGELFF NA TRBJ2-2 TRBV9 few